A single TCR beta chain is shown here with its context. Its antigen remains unknown. This sample was included in a study of cytomegalovirus exposure and HLA in healthy donors. The wider study: A subsequent analysis stated that the 110 or so validation repertoires were run on the same platform as the approximately 660 first-cohort repertoires. General study results and limits: In the approximately 130 validation repertoires, a later analysis found that first-cohort TCR clusters tended to co-occur. Researchers catalogued roughly 150 TCR beta chains as cytomegalovirus-associated. Reports credit the classifier with highly specific, highly sensitive diagnosis of cytomegalovirus status.

Repertoires were generated with immunoSEQ multiplex PCR, while TCRdb's copy carries only in-frame clones and drops some. Of about 180,000 clones in the sample, around nine tenths are singletons; the top ten hold about 1.5%. Germline CDR1 and CDR2: SNHLY and FYNNEI. Trimming removed 5 bases from V and 6 bases from J, with 10 bases in between. The CDR3 contains 12 residues. The sample comprised PBMCs. The rearrangement uses TRBV2 and TRBJ1-2; D not resolved. The source of this sequence is a woman aged 25 to 39 in good health and CMV-seronegative. The CDR3 DNA is TGTGCCAGCAGTAGGAGGGAAGATGGCTACACCTTC. This encodes CASSRREDGYTF.